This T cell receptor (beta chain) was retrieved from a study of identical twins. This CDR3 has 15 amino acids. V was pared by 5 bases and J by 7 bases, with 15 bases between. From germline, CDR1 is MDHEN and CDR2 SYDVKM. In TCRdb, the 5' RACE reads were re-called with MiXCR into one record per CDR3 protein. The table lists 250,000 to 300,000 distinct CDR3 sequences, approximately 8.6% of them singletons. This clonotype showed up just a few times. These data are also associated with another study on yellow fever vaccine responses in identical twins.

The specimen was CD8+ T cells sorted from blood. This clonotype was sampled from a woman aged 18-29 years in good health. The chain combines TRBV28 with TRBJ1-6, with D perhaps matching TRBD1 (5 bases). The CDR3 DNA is TGTGCCAGCAGTCTCTCGGGACTACTAAATTCACCCCTCCACTTT. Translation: CASSLSGLLNSPLHF. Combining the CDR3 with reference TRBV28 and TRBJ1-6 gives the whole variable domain DVKVTQSSRYLVKRTGEKVFLECVQDMDHENMFWYRQDPGLGLRLIYFSYDVKMKEKGDIPEGYSVSREKKERFSLILESASTNQTSMYLCASSLSGLLNSPLHFGNGTRLTVT.